These 3 T cell receptor beta chains share one sample of origin, sequenced in a study of blood T cell repertoires in COVID-19. Sequencing used immunoSEQ multiplex PCR; TCRdb keeps in-frame clones, though not all of them. The table has around 300,000 clones, over 85% seen once. The sequenced sample consisted of PBMCs or T cells enriched from blood (not recorded which). The origin of the receptors is a woman aged 25-40 years who had recovered from COVID-19.

The rearrangement uses TRBV28 and TRBJ1-1; D remains ambiguous. The CDR3 is 15 residues long. Germline CDR1 reads MDHEN; CDR2 reads SYDVKM. The ends were cut back, 3 bases at V and 1 base at J, with 12 bases in the middle. CDR3 bases: TGTGCCAGCAGTTTTCGGGGTTGGGGGAACACTGAAGCTTTCTTT. Amino acids: CASSFRGWGNTEAFF.

This sequence joins TRBV15 and TRBJ1-1; 7 bases fit TRBD1. Germline V gene lookup returns CDR1 LNHNV and CDR2 YYDKDF (reference sequence). J gave up 5 bases and V 5 bases, and 8 bases lay outside the gene matches. The CDR3 is 14 amino acids. CDR3 sequence (DNA): TGTGCCACCAGCGCACGAGGGGGCGGAACTGAAGCTTTCTTT. Translation: CATSARGGGTEAFF.

J is TRBJ1-5 and V is TRBV6-1; D remains ambiguous. Trimming shortened V by 2 bases and J by 2 bases, and 4 bases separated the two germline ends. CDR1 is MNHNS and CDR2 is SASEGT in the germline V gene. This CDR3 comprises 13 residues. Here the CDR3 reads CASSESGNQPQHF. The DNA of the CDR3 is TGTGCCAGCAGTGAATCGGGCAATCAGCCCCAGCATTTT.